This T cell receptor (beta chain) was sequenced during a study of cytomegalovirus exposure and HLA in healthy donors. Overall study findings and caveats: Because they were indistinguishable, some V segments, including TRBV6-2 and TRBV6-3, were excluded. Earlier analysis found most TCR beta V segments productive about 87% or about 30% of the time.

Of note for this clone: Its antigen is still unknown.

CDR1 SGHAT and CDR2 FQNNGV come from the germline V gene. The CDR3 runs to 16 residues. Between the trimmed V and J ends, which lost 1 base and 2 bases, there was a span of 14 bases. Healthy bone marrow donors supplied every sample. The PCR contained 60 Vbeta and 13 Jbeta primers. TCRdb's copy holds only in-frame clones and misses some; the assay was immunoSEQ multiplex PCR. The sample holds some 41,000 clones; about half are singletons and the top ten take roughly 6%. This TCR was recovered from a man between 60 and 75 years old in good health and CMV-seronegative. Source material: PBMCs. The V call is TRBV11-2, the J call TRBJ2-5, with D possibly matching TRBD1 (6 bases). Here the CDR3 DNA reads TGTGCCAGCAGCTTAGTTGTAGAGGGGGTACAAGAGACCCAGTACTTC. It yields the protein CASSLVVEGVQETQYF. The whole variable domain, filled in from reference TRBV11-2 and TRBJ2-5, reads EAGVAQSPRYKIIEKRQSVAFWCNPISGHATLYWYQQILGQGPKLLIQFQNNGVVDDSQLPKDRFSAERLKGVDSTLKIQPAKLEDSAVYLCASSLVVEGVQETQYFGPGTRLLVL.